These 8 T cell receptor beta chains were sequenced from one sample in a study of control samples from healthy donors and cancer patients. The table came from immunoSEQ multiplex PCR; TCRdb's copy has only in-frame clones and leaves some out. This sample has over 150,000 clones; 75% to 95% occur once, and the top ten carry approximately 2%. Input material: blood. The receptors originated from a woman in her thirties or forties in good health.

The chain uses TRBV6-6 and TRBJ2-2; D not resolved. CDR1 is MNHNY, CDR2 SVGAGI, per germline (reference sequence). The CDR3 loop spans 12 amino acids. V was trimmed by 5 bases and J by 6 bases, leaving 7 bases between them. The DNA for the CDR3 is TGTGCCAGCAGTCTCCGAGCCGGGGAGCTGTTTTTT. Its translation: CASSLRAGELFF.

This clone was detected only once. V gene TRBV7-9 combines with J gene TRBJ2-3; 8 bases match TRBD1. The length of the CDR3 is 15 residues. With 5 bases clipped from V and 6 bases from J, the junction kept 10 bases outside the gene matches. Germline V gene lookup returns CDR1 SEHNR and CDR2 FQNEAQ (reference sequence). In nucleotides, the CDR3 is TGTGCCAGCAGCCCAACAGGGGGTAGTGCTGATACGCAGTATTTT. This sequence encodes CASSPTGGSADTQYF.

J is TRBJ2-5 and V is TRBV6-6, with 7 bases lining up with TRBD1. The CDR3 contains 14 residues. V trimming: 7 bases; J trimming: 0 bases; junction bases outside the gene matches: 5. Germline assignment: CDR1 MNHNY and CDR2 SVGAGI (reference sequence). CDR3 DNA sequence: TGTGCCAGCACCCAGACAGGGAACCAAGAGACCCAGTACTTC. Encoded protein: CASTQTGNQETQYF.

The chain has TRBV5-1 and TRBJ1-1; tentatively, D is TRBD1 (5 bases). The CDR3 sequence is 15 residues long. V was shortened by 0 bases and J by 1 base, with 10 bases between the two germline ends. Germline V gene sequence: CDR1 SGHRS, CDR2 YFSETQ. CDR3 sequence (DNA): TGCGCCAGCAGCTTGGAAGGGACGGGGAACACTGAAGCTTTCTTT. Its translation is CASSLEGTGNTEAFF.

V is TRBV6-5 and J is TRBJ2-7, with D perhaps matching TRBD2 (6 bases). Trimming pared 0 bases from V and 0 bases from J, leaving 12 bases between. The CDR3 contains 16 residues. CDR1 and CDR2 from the germline V gene are MNHEY and SVGAGI. CDR3 in DNA: TGTGCCAGCAGTTACTCGTCGGGGGACGGCTCCTACGAGCAGTACTTC. Its translation: CASSYSSGDGSYEQYF.

As DNA, the CDR3 is TGTGCCAGCAGTTTACGGCAGGGTAATCAGCCCCAGCATTTT. This gives the protein CASSLRQGNQPQHF. This chain connects TRBV27 to TRBJ1-5, with D tentatively TRBD1 (5 bases). The CDR3 runs to 14 residues. V lost 2 bases and J lost 4, with 9 bases in between. Germline CDR1 reads MNHEY; CDR2 reads SMNVEV (reference sequence).

This chain uses TRBV3-1 (or the pseudogene TRBV3-2) with TRBJ2-7, with 7 bases that match TRBD1. CDR1 LGHDT and CDR2 YNNKEL come from the germline V gene (reference sequence). The CDR3 runs to 12 residues. After removal of 3 bases from V and 12 bases from J, the junction contained 8 bases not matched to a gene. The CDR3 DNA sequence: TGTGCCAGCAGCCAGCCCGACAGGGAAAGGTACTTC. Its translation is CASSQPDRERYF.

The rearrangement uses TRBV5-6 and TRBJ1-2; D may be TRBD1 (6 bases). The CDR3 consists of 13 residues. Deletions cut 2 bases from V and 5 bases from J, with 10 bases between. CDR1 is SGHDT, CDR2 YYEEEE, per germline. The CDR3 DNA reads as TGTGCCAGCAGCTTTCGGCAGGGGTATGGCTACACCTTC. Encoded protein: CASSFRQGYGYTF.